These 29 T cell receptor beta chains originate from one sample sequenced in a study of identical twins. TCRdb re-derived calls from the 5' RACE reads in MiXCR, one entry per CDR3 protein. This table holds roughly 750,000 distinct CDR3 sequences, approximately 21% found once. These same records also appear under a second study, on T cells expressing NK-cell markers.

The sequenced sample consisted of PBMCs. Receptors were obtained from a woman aged 18 to 35 in good health.

Many counts were recorded for this clonotype. The chain couples TRBV12-3 or TRBV12-4 to TRBJ2-6; D uncertain. V was pared by 7 bases and J by 0 bases, with 13 bases between. There are 16 residues in the CDR3. The CDR3 sequence: CASTLLRVSGANVLTF. CDR3 sequence (DNA): TGTGCCAGCACCCTCCTCCGAGTCTCTGGGGCCAACGTCCTGACTTTC.

The chain recombines TRBV6-5 with TRBJ2-7; 11 nucleotides align to TRBD2. The V gene end was trimmed by 4 bases and the J gene end by 5 bases; junction bases not matched to a gene: 7. CDR3 length: 15 amino acids. Germline V gene data show CDR1 as MNHEY and CDR2 as SVGAGI. CDR3 sequence (DNA): TGTGCCAGCAGTTTTACCTCGACTAGCGGGGACGAGCAGTACTTC. Translating gives CASSFTSTSGDEQYF.

The chain uses TRBV10-2 and TRBJ2-1; 7 bases fit TRBD2. Germline V lookup: CDR1 WSHSY, CDR2 SAAADI. With V trimmed by 6 bases and J by 1 base, 3 bases remained unmatched. This CDR3 has 14 residues. CDR3 protein: CASRGGGSYNEQFF. The CDR3 DNA follows: TGCGCCAGCAGGGGGGGGGGGTCCTACAATGAGCAGTTCTTC.

The chain links TRBV7-6 to TRBJ2-3; no definite D call. V gave up 5 bases and J gave up 8 bases, with 11 bases separating them. The CDR3 extends over 12 amino acids. Germline V gene sequence: CDR1 SGHVS, CDR2 FNYEAQ. In DNA form, the CDR3 reads TGTGCCAGCAGCCCGGATCGGATTACGCAGTATTTT. It codes for CASSPDRITQYF.

CDR3 coding DNA: TGTGCCAGCAGCGGGGGGTCTCGAAGCTCCTACGAGCAGTACTTC. It specifies CASSGGSRSSYEQYF. J is TRBJ2-7 and V is TRBV7-2; TRBD2 is a possible D gene (6 bases). Trimming took off 5 bases at V and 0 bases at J, with 14 bases between the two ends. This CDR3 spans 15 amino acids. From germline, CDR1 is SGHTA and CDR2 FQGNSA.

There are a few counts of this clonotype. This chain links TRBV6-5 with TRBJ2-7, with 7 bases that match TRBD1. Germline V gene lookup returns CDR1 MNHEY and CDR2 SVGAGI. CDR3 length: 11 residues. V trimming: 7 bases; J trimming: 6 bases; junction bases outside the gene matches: 3. This CDR3 is CASNQGVEQYF. The CDR3, as DNA: TGTGCCAGCAATCAGGGGGTCGAGCAGTACTTC.

V is TRBV6-4 and J is TRBJ2-2; 9 positions agree with TRBD2. Unmatched junction bases numbered 5, after V lost 4 bases and J lost 2 bases. The CDR3 loop spans 16 amino acids. Germline V gene data show CDR1 as MRHNA and CDR2 as SNTAGT. The CDR3 loop reads CASSVSSGVNTGELFF. In DNA, the CDR3 is TGTGCCAGCAGTGTCTCTAGCGGGGTAAACACCGGGGAGCTGTTTTTT.

The chain is built from TRBV3-1 and TRBJ1-1; D uncertain. The CDR3 extends over 13 amino acids. From germline, CDR1 is LGHDT and CDR2 YNNKEL (reference sequence). Trimming pared 4 bases from V and 11 bases from J, leaving 17 bases between. The CDR3 sequence is CASSPMYGSLAFF. The DNA of the CDR3 is TGTGCCAGCAGCCCTATGTACGGAAGCCTTGCTTTCTTT.

DNA for the CDR3: TGTGCCAGCAGCCTGAACAGGGGGTGGACAGATACGCAGTATTTT. This codes for CASSLNRGWTDTQYF. The chain couples TRBV7-9 to TRBJ2-3; TRBD1 matches at 8 bases. The CDR3 spans 15 residues. The junction had 7 bases not matched to a gene; V was cut back by 5 bases and J by 3 bases. The germline gives CDR1 SEHNR, CDR2 FQNEAQ (reference sequence).

This clonotype was seen a few times. The gene calls are TRBV6-2 or TRBV6-3 and TRBJ2-1, with D maybe TRBD2 (6 bases). The ends were cut back, 2 bases at V and 4 bases at J, with 18 bases in the middle. There are 17 residues in the CDR3. The germline gives CDR1 MNHEY, CDR2 SVGEGT. DNA of the CDR3: TGTGCCAGCAGTTACGGGCCATGGGGGGAAGAATACAATGAGCAGTTCTTC. Translation gives CASSYGPWGEEYNEQFF.

DNA of the CDR3: TGTGCCAGCAGGCTGGACAGGTGGAATTCACCCCTCCACTTT. Its translation is CASRLDRWNSPLHF. The V call is TRBV2, the J call TRBJ1-6; 7 nucleotides line up with TRBD1. V shed 6 bases and J 7 bases; nucleotides not matched to a gene: 6. Germline V CDR1 and CDR2: SNHLY, FYNNEI. This CDR3 has 14 residues.

The chain combines TRBV10-2 with TRBJ2-3, with D possibly called TRBD1 or TRBD2 (5 bases each). The CDR3 is 14 residues long. In germline, CDR1 is WSHSY, CDR2 SAAADI. Trimming shortened V by 3 bases and J by 4 bases, and 11 bases separated the two germline ends. The CDR3 reads CASSDRDVADTQYF. The CDR3 DNA follows: TGCGCCAGCAGTGACCGGGACGTTGCAGATACGCAGTATTTT.

The J gene is TRBJ2-7, the V gene TRBV6-2 or TRBV6-3, with TRBD1 matching over 11 bases. This CDR3 spans 12 amino acids. V was pared by 10 bases and J by 5 bases, with 4 bases of the junction left unmatched. CDR1 and CDR2 from the germline V gene are MNHEY and SVGEGT. DNA of the CDR3: TGTGCCACCCGGGACAGGGGGGACGAGCAGTACTTC. This sequence encodes CATRDRGDEQYF.

The CDR3 nucleotides are TGTGCCAGCAGTTTAGCGCTCGGAAGTAGTATCGAGCAGTACTTC. Its translation: CASSLALGSSIEQYF. V usage is TRBV12-3 or TRBV12-4 and J usage is TRBJ2-7; D is unresolved. V lost 0 bases, J lost 6 bases, and 15 bases lay in between. This CDR3 contains 15 residues.

This clonotype was counted only a few times. This sequence joins TRBV7-2 and TRBJ2-3, with 9 bases aligning to TRBD1. V trimming: 5 bases; J trimming: 1 base; junction bases outside the gene matches: 4. Germline V gene data show CDR1 as SGHTA and CDR2 as FQGNSA. The CDR3 is made up of 15 amino acids. CDR3 loop: CASSPWDRGTDTQYF. The CDR3 coding sequence is TGTGCCAGCAGCCCTTGGGACAGGGGCACAGATACGCAGTATTTT.

This clonotype occurred a few times. The genes are TRBV20-1 and TRBJ2-1, with D possibly TRBD2 on 5 matching bases. The V end lost 0 bases, the J end lost 4 bases, and 13 bases lay between the germline ends. Germline V CDR1 and CDR2: DFQATT, SNEGSKA (reference sequence). The CDR3 extends over 15 amino acids. The CDR3 loop reads CSARDHTRDYNEQFF. CDR3 DNA: TGCAGTGCTAGAGATCACACTAGAGATTACAATGAGCAGTTCTTC.

This rearrangement joins TRBV11-2 to TRBJ1-4, with no clear D. CDR3 size: 16 residues. The germline gives CDR1 SGHAT, CDR2 FQNNGV. V was cut by 0 bases and J by 8 bases, with 16 bases left in between. CDR3 amino acids: CASSLDEAGIREKLFF. CDR3 sequence (DNA): TGTGCCAGCAGCTTAGACGAGGCGGGGATAAGAGAAAAACTGTTTTTT. The full variable domain, rest sourced from reference TRBV11-2 and TRBJ1-4, is EAGVAQSPRYKIIEKRQSVAFWCNPISGHATLYWYQQILGQGPKLLIQFQNNGVVDDSQLPKDRFSAERLKGVDSTLKIQPAKLEDSAVYLCASSLDEAGIREKLFFGSGTQLSVL.

This clonotype occurred a few times. The chain carries TRBV5-1 and TRBJ1-2, with D hard to call. The germline V gene encodes CDR1 SGHRS and CDR2 YFSETQ. Deletions cut 4 bases from V and 0 bases from J, with 10 bases between. The CDR3 consists of 14 residues. CDR3 protein: CASSLPQPNYGYTF. The CDR3 DNA reads as TGCGCCAGCAGCCTGCCACAGCCTAACTATGGCTACACCTTC.

This chain uses TRBV10-1 with TRBJ2-5; 9 nucleotides line up with TRBD2. CDR1 WNHNN and CDR2 SYGVQD come from the germline V gene (reference sequence). The CDR3 spans 15 residues. The junction had 8 bases not matched to a gene; V was cut back by 5 bases and J by 4 bases. Here the CDR3 reads CASSLLAGAVETQYF. Written as DNA, the CDR3 is TGCGCCAGCAGTCTATTAGCGGGAGCGGTAGAGACCCAGTACTTC.

The chain recombines TRBV2 with TRBJ2-5; D possibly uses TRBD1 or TRBD2 (6 bases each). In germline, CDR1 is SNHLY, CDR2 FYNNEI. This CDR3 has 15 residues. The ends were cut back, 10 bases at V and 0 bases at J, with 18 bases in the middle. The CDR3 coding sequence is TGTGCCACCAAGAGGGGGGCGGGGTACCAAGAGACCCAGTACTTC. Its protein product is CATKRGAGYQETQYF.

The genes are TRBV12-3 or TRBV12-4 and TRBJ2-1, with 7 bases that match TRBD2. J lost 6 bases, V lost 11 bases, and 28 bases had no gene match. The CDR3 runs 19 residues. The CDR3 nucleotides read TGTGCCTTCAGTTTAGGGCGAAACGGGGCTTACGGGAGGAGCAATGAGCAGTTCTTC. This translates into CAFSLGRNGAYGRSNEQFF.

This clonotype showed up many times. This sequence joins TRBV29-1 and TRBJ2-5, with no clear D. The germline V and J ends were trimmed by 0 bases and 5 bases, with 10 bases remaining between them. Germline V gene sequence: CDR1 SQVTM, CDR2 ANQGSEA. The CDR3 has 13 residues. Here the CDR3 reads CSVEDAFRETQYF. The CDR3 nucleotides read TGCAGCGTTGAAGATGCATTTCGGGAGACCCAGTACTTC.

This clonotype was counted many times. V is TRBV12-3 or TRBV12-4 and J is TRBJ2-5; D is uncertain. The V end was cut by 8 bases, the J end by 5 bases, with 21 bases between. There are 15 residues in the CDR3. CDR3 DNA sequence: TGTGCCAGCGGAGCCCCGGCCGACCGGTGGGAGACCCAGTACTTC. Translation gives CASGAPADRWETQYF.

This clonotype was counted a few times. The chain joins TRBV20-1 to TRBJ1-1, with 7 bases aligning to TRBD1. The length of the CDR3 is 17 residues. Per the germline V gene, CDR1 is DFQATT and CDR2 is SNEGSKA (reference sequence). V gave up 3 bases and J gave up 10 bases; unmatched junction bases: 23. CDR3 amino acids: CSASGLTQQGRKEGAFF. CDR3 coding DNA: TGCAGTGCTAGTGGCCTAACGCAACAGGGGAGAAAGGAGGGAGCTTTCTTT.

The chain is built from TRBV20-1 and TRBJ2-3; D not resolved. Deletions cut 6 bases from V and 2 bases from J, with 12 bases between. The CDR3 runs 13 residues. Germline V gene data show CDR1 as DFQATT and CDR2 as SNEGSKA (reference sequence). Here the CDR3 reads CSAWVQATDTQYF. The CDR3, as DNA: TGCAGTGCGTGGGTCCAGGCCACAGATACGCAGTATTTT.

The chain joins TRBV2 to TRBJ2-1, with 10 bases identical to TRBD2. The CDR3 length is 15 residues. Germline loops: CDR1 SNHLY, CDR2 FYNNEI. V shed 6 bases and J 0 bases; nucleotides not matched to a gene: 2. The CDR3 nucleotides are TGTGCCAGCAGCGAGCGGGAGGGCTCCTACAATGAGCAGTTCTTC. It is translated as CASSEREGSYNEQFF.

This chain uses TRBV27 with TRBJ2-1; 7 nucleotides align to TRBD2. The ends lost 6 bases at V and 4 bases at J; junction bases unmatched: 12. CDR1 is MNHEY and CDR2 is SMNVEV in the germline V gene (reference sequence). This CDR3 region has 16 residues. CDR3 in amino acids: CASSPMAGAWYNEQFF. The DNA of the CDR3 is TGTGCCAGCAGCCCCATGGCGGGAGCTTGGTACAATGAGCAGTTCTTC.

This clonotype has a count of ten or more. The chain joins TRBV5-1 to TRBJ2-1; D is unclear. The CDR3 totals 12 residues. The germline V gene has CDR1 SGHRS and CDR2 YFSETQ. V lost 4 bases and J 6 bases, leaving 8 bases between the germline ends. The CDR3 sequence is CASSRSGNEQFF. The CDR3 region has the DNA TGCGCCAGCAGCCGGTCTGGCAATGAGCAGTTCTTC.

The chain has TRBV12-3 or TRBV12-4 and TRBJ2-7; 8 bases are a match to TRBD1. V lost 5 bases to trimming and J lost 6 bases; unmatched junction nucleotides: 6. The CDR3 length is 13 residues. CDR3 in amino acids: CASSLQGVSEQYF. As DNA, the CDR3 is TGTGCCAGCAGTCTACAGGGGGTCAGCGAGCAGTACTTC.